The 16 T cell receptor beta chains below all came from one sample that was sequenced in a study of shared clonotypes between healthy human individuals. The assay was immunoSEQ multiplex PCR, and TCRdb's table has in-frame clones only and misses some. The table records about 580,000 clones, roughly 98% of them present only once. As defined, naive CD8 cells were CD45RO-negative and positively selected for CCR7, with terminally differentiated effector memory CD45RA+ cells excluded. The source material was naive CD8+ T cells sorted from blood. Receptors were obtained from a man aged 25-40 years in good health.

This clone showed up just once. The chain combines TRBV11-3 with TRBJ2-7; 8 bases fit TRBD1. Germline V gene lookup returns CDR1 SGHNT and CDR2 YENEEA. The trim removed 4 bases at V and 5 bases at J, leaving 7 bases unmatched. The CDR3 contains 14 residues. CDR3 coding DNA: TGTGCCAGCAGCTCCGGGACAGGTTTGGACGAGCAGTACTTC. This codes for CASSSGTGLDEQYF.

For the CDR3, the DNA is TGCGCCAGCAGCGGACGACTAGGTAGCGGGAGTACTGATGAGCAGTTCTTC. This sequence encodes CASSGRLGSGSTDEQFF. The V gene is TRBV4-1, the J gene TRBJ2-1, with 9 bases matching TRBD2. This CDR3 has 17 amino acids. Trimming removed 5 bases from V and 8 bases from J; junction bases left unmatched: 16. Germline CDR1 MGHRA, CDR2 YSYEKL.

The J gene is TRBJ2-7, the V gene TRBV13; D call uncertain. Looked up from germline, CDR1 is PRHDT and CDR2 is FYEKMQ (reference sequence). Trimming pared 5 bases from V and 4 bases from J, leaving 24 bases between. This CDR3 region has 17 residues. The CDR3 is CASSLQNPTEKEYEQYF. Here the CDR3 DNA reads TGTGCCAGCAGCCTCCAGAACCCGACCGAGAAGGAATACGAGCAGTACTTC.

The chain carries TRBV6-1 and TRBJ2-7; D not certain. From germline, CDR1 is MNHNS and CDR2 SASEGT. The germline V and J ends were trimmed by 3 bases and 4 bases, with 13 bases remaining between them. The CDR3 loop spans 14 amino acids. CDR3 bases: TGTGCCAGCAGTGATCTAACAGCCTTATACGAGCAGTACTTC. It is translated as CASSDLTALYEQYF.

The chain recombines TRBV19 with TRBJ2-1; TRBD2 aligns across 7 bases. V trimming: 4 bases; J trimming: 4 bases; junction bases outside the gene matches: 7. This CDR3 contains 15 residues. The V gene's germline CDR1 is LNHDA and CDR2 SQIVND (reference sequence). CDR3 in amino acids: CASSTYGRGYNEQFF. The CDR3, as DNA: TGTGCCAGTAGTACCTATGGGAGGGGTTACAATGAGCAGTTCTTC.

V gene TRBV7-8 combines with J gene TRBJ2-7; 10 nucleotides agree with TRBD2. Germline loops: CDR1 SGHVS, CDR2 FQNEAQ. The trim removed 5 bases at V and 3 bases at J, leaving 7 bases unmatched. The CDR3 totals 15 residues. The CDR3 DNA reads as TGTGCCAGCAGCCCTACTAGCGGGACGATCTACGAGCAGTACTTC. It yields the protein CASSPTSGTIYEQYF. Variable domain in full (rest from reference TRBV7-8 and TRBJ2-7): GAGVSQSPRYKVAKRGQDVALRCDPISGHVSLFWYQQALGQGPEFLTYFQNEAQLDKSGLPSDRFFAERPEGSVSTLKIQRTQQEDSAVYLCASSPTSGTIYEQYFGPGTRLTVT.

The J gene is TRBJ1-1, the V gene TRBV14, with 8 bases identical to TRBD1. V shed 4 bases and J 3 bases; nucleotides not matched to a gene: 22. The CDR3 has 20 residues. Germline CDR1 SGHDN, CDR2 FVKESK. In DNA, the CDR3 is TGTGCCAGCAGCCTACGGTTAGAGAACAGGGGGAGGCTCGCGGACACTGAAGCTTTCTTT. This encodes CASSLRLENRGRLADTEAFF.

V gene TRBV27 combines with J gene TRBJ2-2; D uncertain. The V gene lost 4 bases and the J gene lost 3 bases, with 6 bases spanning the gap. The germline gives CDR1 MNHEY, CDR2 SMNVEV (reference sequence). The CDR3 contains 13 residues. CDR3 in amino acids: CASSYYYTGELFF. The CDR3 coding sequence is TGTGCCAGCAGTTATTATTACACCGGGGAGCTGTTTTTT.

This sequence joins TRBV30 and TRBJ1-1; D is undetermined. CDR3 length: 13 residues. Per the germline V gene, CDR1 is GTSNPN and CDR2 is SVGIG (reference sequence). V was clipped by 4 bases and J by 6 bases, with 15 bases between them. The CDR3 coding sequence is TGTGCCTGGAATAGGCGGGGATACGCTGAAGCTTTCTTT. Its translation is CAWNRRGYAEAFF.

The chain combines TRBV13 with TRBJ2-3, with D tentatively TRBD2 (5 bases). V lost 3 bases and J lost 0, with 19 bases in between. The CDR3 is 18 residues long. Germline loops: CDR1 PRHDT, CDR2 FYEKMQ (reference sequence). The CDR3 is CASSLGVGRVPSTDTQYF. CDR3 nucleotides: TGTGCCAGCAGCTTGGGCGTAGGGCGGGTACCCAGCACAGATACGCAGTATTTT.

The J gene is TRBJ2-1, the V gene TRBV7-9, with TRBD1 matching 12 bases. Losses at the gene ends were 4 bases for V and 10 bases for J; bases not matched to a gene: 11. Germline loops: CDR1 SEHNR, CDR2 FQNEAQ (reference sequence). The CDR3 is 16 residues long. The CDR3 region has the DNA TGTGCCAGCAGCTCCCGCCGGGACAGGGGGCCAAAGGAGCAGTTCTTC. Protein: CASSSRRDRGPKEQFF.

The chain carries TRBV6-1 and TRBJ2-1; 11 nucleotides line up with TRBD2. The V gene end was trimmed by 3 bases and the J gene end by 1 base; junction bases not matched to a gene: 5. Germline V CDR1 and CDR2: MNHNS, SASEGT. The CDR3 spans 17 residues. Written as DNA, the CDR3 is TGTGCCAGCAGTGAGGGACTAGCGGACCTATCCTACAATGAGCAGTTCTTC. This gives the protein CASSEGLADLSYNEQFF.

Notes on this clone: Distinct nucleotide sequences in the sample also encode this CDR3. The rearrangement joins TRBV28 to TRBJ1-5, with 8 bases aligning to TRBD1. The length of the CDR3 is 14 residues. Losses at the gene ends were 5 bases for V and 3 bases for J; bases not matched to a gene: 3. From germline, CDR1 is MDHEN and CDR2 SYDVKM. Written as DNA, the CDR3 is TGTGCCAGCAGTCTGACAGGGGTCAATCAGCCCCAGCATTTT. Translation gives CASSLTGVNQPQHF.

V usage is TRBV28 and J usage is TRBJ2-3; 8 nucleotides line up with TRBD1. The CDR3 consists of 14 residues. CDR1 and CDR2 from the germline V gene are MDHEN and SYDVKM. Trimming at V came to 10 bases and at J to 4 bases, leaving 10 bases not matched to a gene. The CDR3 here is CATVQGVNADTQYF. The CDR3 DNA sequence: TGTGCCACCGTACAGGGGGTGAATGCAGATACGCAGTATTTT.

This chain links TRBV4-1 with TRBJ2-7, with TRBD1 matching over 7 bases. Per germline, CDR1 MGHRA and CDR2 YSYEKL. This CDR3 spans 15 amino acids. The V and J ends lost 4 bases and 2 bases, in that order; junction bases with no gene match: 8. In nucleotides, the CDR3 is TGCGCCAGCAGCCCCCTCGACAGGGACACCTACGAGCAGTACTTC. Residues: CASSPLDRDTYEQYF.

The J gene is TRBJ2-3, the V gene TRBV4-1; 8 nucleotides line up with TRBD2. V lost 6 bases and J lost 0; bases outside the gene matches: 5. Per germline, CDR1 MGHRA and CDR2 YSYEKL. The CDR3 consists of 15 residues. This CDR3 reads CASSSLAASTDTQYF. CDR3 in DNA: TGCGCCAGCAGTTCACTAGCGGCTAGCACAGATACGCAGTATTTT.